This TCR beta chain was found in a study of CD4 and CD8 cells across lung adenocarcinoma regions. This clonotype was detected only a few times. Localized lung adenocarcinoma, a non-small cell lung cancer, affected the donors. The CDR3 has 12 residues. MiXCR was run by TCRdb on the PCR reads, yielding one entry per CDR3 protein. The sample holds about 12,000 distinct CDR3 sequences, about 50% seen once. The chain couples TRBV12-3 or TRBV12-4 to TRBJ2-1; 9 bases match TRBD1. The J call may be mistaken, given a closer DNA end match to TRBJ2-5. The sequenced material came from CD8+ T cells from the margin of a lung tumor. The receptor was derived from a female donor with lung adenocarcinoma. The CD4 and CD8 labels of this study may be unreliable. The DNA for the CDR3 is TGTGCCAGCTCACAGGGGGCTAAGACCCAGTACTTC. It codes for CASSQGAKTQYF.